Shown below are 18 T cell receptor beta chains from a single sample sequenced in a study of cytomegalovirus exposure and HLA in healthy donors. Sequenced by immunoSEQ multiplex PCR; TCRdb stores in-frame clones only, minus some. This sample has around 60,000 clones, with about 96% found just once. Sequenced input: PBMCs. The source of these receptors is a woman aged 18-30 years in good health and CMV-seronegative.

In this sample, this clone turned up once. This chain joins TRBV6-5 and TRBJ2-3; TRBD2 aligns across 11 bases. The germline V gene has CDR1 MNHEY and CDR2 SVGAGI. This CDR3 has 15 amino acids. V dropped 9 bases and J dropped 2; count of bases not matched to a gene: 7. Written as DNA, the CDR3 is TGTGCCAGTCGCACTAGCGGGGGACTCACAGATACGCAGTATTTT. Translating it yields CASRTSGGLTDTQYF.

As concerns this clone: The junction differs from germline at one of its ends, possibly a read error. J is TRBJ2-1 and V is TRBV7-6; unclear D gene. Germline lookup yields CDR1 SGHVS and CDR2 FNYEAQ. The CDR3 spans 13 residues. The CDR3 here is CGSSTSTGNEQFF. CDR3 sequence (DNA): TGTGGCAGCAGCACTTCCACCGGGAATGAGCAGTTCTTC.

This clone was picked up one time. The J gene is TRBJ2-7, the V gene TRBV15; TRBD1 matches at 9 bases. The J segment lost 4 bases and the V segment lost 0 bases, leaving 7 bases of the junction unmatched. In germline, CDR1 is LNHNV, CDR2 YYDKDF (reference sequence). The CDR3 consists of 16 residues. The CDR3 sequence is CATSRDVTGGFYEQYF. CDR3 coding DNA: TGTGCCACCAGCAGAGATGTGACAGGGGGATTTTACGAGCAGTACTTC.

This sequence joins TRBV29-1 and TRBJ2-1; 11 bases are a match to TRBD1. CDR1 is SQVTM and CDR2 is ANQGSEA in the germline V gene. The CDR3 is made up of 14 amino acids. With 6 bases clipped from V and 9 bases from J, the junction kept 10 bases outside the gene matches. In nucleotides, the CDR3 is TGCAGCGTCGAGGGGGGACAGGGGGTATCTGAGCAGTTCTTC. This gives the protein CSVEGGQGVSEQFF.

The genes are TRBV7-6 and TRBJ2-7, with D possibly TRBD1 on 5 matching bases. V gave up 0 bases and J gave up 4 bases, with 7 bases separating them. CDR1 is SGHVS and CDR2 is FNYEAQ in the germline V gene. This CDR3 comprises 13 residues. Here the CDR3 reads CASSLAQGYEQYF. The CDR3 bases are TGTGCCAGCAGCTTAGCTCAGGGATACGAGCAGTACTTC.

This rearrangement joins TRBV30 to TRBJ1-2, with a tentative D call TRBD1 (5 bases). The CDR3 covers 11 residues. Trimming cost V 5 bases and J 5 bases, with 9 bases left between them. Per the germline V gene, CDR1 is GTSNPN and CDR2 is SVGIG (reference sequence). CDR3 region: CAWGRVYGYTF. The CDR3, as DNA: TGTGCCTGGGGCAGGGTATATGGCTACACCTTC.

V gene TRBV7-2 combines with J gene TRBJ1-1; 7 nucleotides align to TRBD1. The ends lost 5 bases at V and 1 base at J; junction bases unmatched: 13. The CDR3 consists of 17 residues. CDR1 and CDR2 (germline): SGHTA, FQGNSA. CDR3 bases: TGTGCCAGCAGCACAACCTACAGGGGCGAAGGGAACACTGAAGCTTTCTTT. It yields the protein CASSTTYRGEGNTEAFF.

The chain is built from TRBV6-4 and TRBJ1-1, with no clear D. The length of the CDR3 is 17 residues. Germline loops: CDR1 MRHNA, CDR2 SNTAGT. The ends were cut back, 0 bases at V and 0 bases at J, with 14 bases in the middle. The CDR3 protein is CASSDSRPEGLNTEAFF. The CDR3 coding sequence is TGTGCCAGCAGTGACTCGCGCCCCGAGGGCCTGAACACTGAAGCTTTCTTT.

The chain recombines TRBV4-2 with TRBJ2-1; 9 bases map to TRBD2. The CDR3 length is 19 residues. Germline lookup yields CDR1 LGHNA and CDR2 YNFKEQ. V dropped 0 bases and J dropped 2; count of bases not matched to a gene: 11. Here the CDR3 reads CASSQDSASGALTYNEQFF. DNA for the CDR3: TGTGCCAGCAGCCAAGATTCGGCTAGCGGGGCCCTCACCTACAATGAGCAGTTCTTC.

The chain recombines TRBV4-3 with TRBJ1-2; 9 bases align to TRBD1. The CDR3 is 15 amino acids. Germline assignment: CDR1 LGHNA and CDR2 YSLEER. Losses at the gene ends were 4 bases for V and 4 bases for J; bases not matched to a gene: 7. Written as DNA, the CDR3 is TGCGCCAGCAGCCCCCAGGACAGGGGAGGCTATGGCTACACCTTC. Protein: CASSPQDRGGYGYTF.

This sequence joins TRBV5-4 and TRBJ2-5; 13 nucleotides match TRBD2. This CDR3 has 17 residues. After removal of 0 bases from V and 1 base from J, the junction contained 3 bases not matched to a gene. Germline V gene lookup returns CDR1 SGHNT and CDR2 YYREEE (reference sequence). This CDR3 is CASSLGLAGGPQETQYF. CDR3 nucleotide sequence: TGTGCCAGCAGCTTGGGACTAGCGGGAGGCCCCCAAGAGACCCAGTACTTC. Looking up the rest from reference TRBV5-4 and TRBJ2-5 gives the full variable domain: ETGVTQSPTHLIKTRGQQVTLRCSSQSGHNTVSWYQQALGQGPQFIFQYYREEENGRGNFPPRFSGLQFPNYSSELNVNALELDDSALYLCASSLGLAGGPQETQYFGPGTRLLVL.

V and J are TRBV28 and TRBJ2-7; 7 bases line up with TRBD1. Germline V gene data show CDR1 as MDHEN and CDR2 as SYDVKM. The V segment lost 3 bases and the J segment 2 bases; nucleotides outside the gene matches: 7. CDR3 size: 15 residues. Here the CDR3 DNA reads TGTGCCAGCAGTTTGAACAGGGGAACACCCTACGAGCAGTACTTC. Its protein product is CASSLNRGTPYEQYF.

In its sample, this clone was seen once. Here the CDR3 reads CASSPREADSYEQYF. CDR3 in DNA: TGTGCCAGCAGCCCCCGGGAGGCGGACTCCTACGAGCAGTACTTC. This sequence joins TRBV12-1 and TRBJ2-7; the D call TRBD2 from the table was never checked on the DNA. TRBV12-1 counts as a pseudogene. The CDR3 has 15 amino acids.

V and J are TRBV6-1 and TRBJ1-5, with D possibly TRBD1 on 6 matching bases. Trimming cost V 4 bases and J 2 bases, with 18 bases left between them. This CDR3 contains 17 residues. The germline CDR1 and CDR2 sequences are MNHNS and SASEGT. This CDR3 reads CASSGGGGTAGNQPQHF. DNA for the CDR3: TGTGCCAGCAGTGGAGGGGGGGGGACTGCCGGCAATCAGCCCCAGCATTTT.

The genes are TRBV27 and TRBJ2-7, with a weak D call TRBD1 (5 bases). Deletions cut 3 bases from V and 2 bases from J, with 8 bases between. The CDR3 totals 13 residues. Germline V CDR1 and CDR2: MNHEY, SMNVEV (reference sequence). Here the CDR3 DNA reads TGTGCCAGCAGTTTGGCAGGGACCTACGAGCAGTACTTC. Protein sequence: CASSLAGTYEQYF.

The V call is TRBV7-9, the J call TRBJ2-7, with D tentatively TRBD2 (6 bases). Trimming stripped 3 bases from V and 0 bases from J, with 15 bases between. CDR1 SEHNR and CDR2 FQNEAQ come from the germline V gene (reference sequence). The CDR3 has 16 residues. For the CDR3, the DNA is TGTGCCAGCAGCTTGACCCTCGGGAGCGGCTCCTACGAGCAGTACTTC. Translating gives CASSLTLGSGSYEQYF.

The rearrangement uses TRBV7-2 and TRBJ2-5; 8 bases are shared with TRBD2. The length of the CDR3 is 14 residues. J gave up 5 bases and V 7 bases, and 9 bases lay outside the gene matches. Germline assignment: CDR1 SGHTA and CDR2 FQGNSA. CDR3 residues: CASKLAGGGETQYF. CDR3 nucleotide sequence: TGTGCCAGCAAACTGGCGGGAGGAGGGGAGACCCAGTACTTC.

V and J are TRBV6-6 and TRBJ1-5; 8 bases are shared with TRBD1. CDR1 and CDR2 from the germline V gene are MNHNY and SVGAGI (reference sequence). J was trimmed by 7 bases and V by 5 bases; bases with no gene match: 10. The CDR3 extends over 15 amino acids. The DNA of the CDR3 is TGTGCCAGCAGTCACCCGACAGGGGCCCCACAGCCCCAGCATTTT. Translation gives CASSHPTGAPQPQHF.